Following are 30 T cell receptor beta chains from one sample sequenced in a study of Ad26.COV2.S vaccination and SARS-CoV-2 variants. Treatment in this sample: around 19 received Ad26.COV2.S at low or high dose, single or two shots; about five received placebo; per-sample allocation not given. Sampling happened 63 days after the first vaccine or placebo injection. The table came from immunoSEQ multiplex PCR; TCRdb's copy has only in-frame clones and leaves some out. The sample holds a few hundred thousand clones, 90% seen once. This material consisted of peripheral blood, taken in a trial of Ad26.COV2.S vaccine versus placebo. These receptors originate from a person between 18 and 65 years old who received the Ad26.COV2.S COVID-19 vaccine or a placebo.

This chain connects TRBV24-1 to TRBJ2-1, with 7 bases matching TRBD1. CDR1 and CDR2 (germline): KGHDR, SFDVKD. CDR3 length: 12 residues. The J segment lost 9 bases and the V segment lost 8 bases, leaving 6 bases of the junction unmatched. The CDR3 DNA reads TGTGCCACCACAGGGGGACCAGGTGAGCAGTTCTTC. The encoded protein is CATTGGPGEQFF.

The gene calls are TRBV4-3 and TRBJ1-6; no definite D call. The CDR3 totals 15 residues. The V and J ends lost 0 bases and 8 bases respectively, with 11 bases between them. Germline loops: CDR1 LGHNA, CDR2 YSLEER. The CDR3 DNA reads as TGCGCCAGCAGCCAAGATCGGGCCGCGGATTCACCCCTCCACTTT. This encodes CASSQDRAADSPLHF.

This chain connects TRBV27 to TRBJ2-4, with 11 bases fitting TRBD2. This CDR3 comprises 15 residues. Germline CDR1 MNHEY, CDR2 SMNVEV (reference sequence). V lost 6 bases and J lost 0; bases outside the gene matches: 1. CDR3 in DNA: TGTGCCAGCAGGGGACTAGCGGTAGCCAAAAACATTCAGTACTTC. It translates to CASRGLAVAKNIQYF.

About this clone itself: The same CDR3 is also encoded by other DNA sequences in this sample. This chain joins TRBV27 and TRBJ2-7, with D tentatively TRBD2 (6 bases). The germline V and J ends were trimmed by 0 bases and 4 bases, with 7 bases remaining between them. Looked up from germline, CDR1 is MNHEY and CDR2 is SMNVEV (reference sequence). The CDR3 is 13 amino acids. CDR3 nucleotide sequence: TGTGCCAGCAGTTTATCAGGGAGGTACGAGCAGTACTTC. This translates into CASSLSGRYEQYF.

The chain is built from TRBV7-6 and TRBJ2-2; D remains ambiguous. CDR3 length equals 14 residues. Per the germline V gene, CDR1 is SGHVS and CDR2 is FNYEAQ. V shed 2 bases and J shed 0 bases, with 4 bases lying between them. The CDR3 protein is CASSLMANTGELFF. In DNA, the CDR3 is TGTGCCAGCAGCTTAATGGCGAACACCGGGGAGCTGTTTTTT.

This clone was seen just once. CDR3 region: CASSLLGITDTQYF. CDR3 coding DNA: TGCGCCAGCAGCTTGCTTGGGATCACAGATACGCAGTATTTT. The chain is built from TRBV5-1 and TRBJ2-3; D is unresolved. Trimming took 1 base from V and 2 from J, leaving 8 bases between them. In germline, CDR1 is SGHRS, CDR2 YFSETQ. The CDR3 covers 14 residues.

In its sample, this clone was seen a few times. V gene TRBV19 combines with J gene TRBJ1-5; D gene ambiguous. V was trimmed by 3 bases and J by 4 bases, leaving 16 bases between them. The CDR3 extends over 16 amino acids. CDR1 is LNHDA, CDR2 SQIVND, per germline (reference sequence). The CDR3 coding sequence is TGTGCCAGTAGTATCCCCAGGATGGGAGGGAATCAGCCCCAGCATTTT. Translating gives CASSIPRMGGNQPQHF.

Worth noting for this clone: It is unclear where the CDR3 begins or ends on the DNA, so no DNA is shown, and the CDR3 is as TCRdb lists it. The genes are TRBV12-1 and TRBJ1-5; the listed D gene, TRBD1, was not tested against the DNA. TRBV12-1 is labeled a pseudogene. Including both end residues, the CDR3 is 17 amino acids long. CDR3 residues: CASSFAFGSRVVQPQHF.

The rearrangement links TRBV19 to TRBJ1-5; D is ambiguous. Trimming left V 5 bases short and J 7 bases short, with 12 bases between. Germline CDR1 reads LNHDA; CDR2 reads SQIVND (reference sequence). CDR3 length: 13 residues. The CDR3 DNA is TGTGCCAGTAGTCCAAGGACGGCACAGCCCCAGCATTTT. It specifies CASSPRTAQPQHF.

The V gene is TRBV5-6, the J gene TRBJ2-3; tentatively, D is TRBD1 (6 bases). The germline CDR1 and CDR2 sequences are SGHDT and YYEEEE. CDR3 size: 16 residues. The V end was cut by 1 base, the J end by 6 bases, with 18 bases between. The CDR3 protein is CASSLLRGRFSDTQYF. The CDR3 DNA is TGTGCCAGCAGCTTGTTGAGGGGGAGATTTTCGGATACGCAGTATTTT.

This chain connects TRBV5-4 to TRBJ2-4; maybe TRBD1 (5 bases). Germline V gene data show CDR1 as SGHNT and CDR2 as YYREEE (reference sequence). V gave up 4 bases and J gave up 2 bases, with 19 bases separating them. The CDR3 covers 17 residues. The CDR3 DNA reads TGTGCCAGCAGCAACCCACAGGCGAGATCCTCCAAAAACATTCAGTACTTC. This encodes CASSNPQARSSKNIQYF.

This clone was observed a single time. The rearrangement joins TRBV7-2 to TRBJ2-7; no clear D. V lost 5 bases and J 7 bases, leaving 15 bases between the germline ends. This CDR3 is built from 13 residues. CDR1 and CDR2 (germline): SGHTA, FQGNSA. CDR3 sequence: CASSPSGSQEQYF. Here the CDR3 DNA reads TGTGCCAGCAGCCCGTCGGGTAGTCAGGAGCAGTACTTC.

The chain links TRBV6-2 or TRBV6-3 to TRBJ2-1, with D maybe TRBD1 (5 bases). This CDR3 comprises 16 residues. V gave up 2 bases and J gave up 7 bases, with 18 bases separating them. CDR1 and CDR2 (germline): MNHEY, SVGEGT. CDR3 in amino acids: CASSYGPAGNGNEQFF. DNA of the CDR3: TGTGCCAGCAGTTACGGTCCAGCAGGGAACGGTAATGAGCAGTTCTTC.

The chain recombines TRBV15 with TRBJ1-5; possibly TRBD1 for D (5 bases). This CDR3 is built from 14 residues. Between the trimmed V and J ends, which lost 10 bases and 2 bases, there was a span of 15 bases. The V gene's germline CDR1 is LNHNV and CDR2 YYDKDF (reference sequence). The CDR3 region is CARRQRGGNQPQHF. The CDR3 bases are TGTGCCAGGCGACAAAGGGGAGGCAATCAGCCCCAGCATTTT.

CDR3: CASSQVGGGWETQYF. The CDR3 DNA sequence: TGCGCCAGCAGCCAAGTTGGAGGGGGTTGGGAGACCCAGTACTTC. This chain joins TRBV4-1 and TRBJ2-5; perhaps D is TRBD1 or TRBD2 (6 bases each). The germline V gene has CDR1 MGHRA and CDR2 YSYEKL. The ends were cut back, 1 base at V and 5 bases at J, with 14 bases in the middle. The CDR3 sequence is 15 residues long.

This clone was observed once. The chain joins TRBV28 to TRBJ1-4, with 7 bases lining up with TRBD1. V lost 5 bases, J lost 2 bases, and 5 bases stayed unmatched. This CDR3 region has 15 residues. CDR1 and CDR2 (germline): MDHEN, SYDVKM. CDR3 in amino acids: CASSNTGVTNEKLFF. CDR3 coding DNA: TGTGCCAGCAGTAACACAGGGGTTACTAATGAAAAACTGTTTTTT.

This clone was detected only once. The chain recombines TRBV5-1 with TRBJ1-2; D might be TRBD1 (5 bases). From germline, CDR1 is SGHRS and CDR2 YFSETQ. The CDR3 contains 14 residues. The V gene lost 6 bases and the J gene lost 1 base, with 13 bases spanning the gap. CDR3 DNA sequence: TGCGCCAGCAATCCGGGACCGAGTAACTATGGCTACACCTTC. Its translation is CASNPGPSNYGYTF.

The chain uses TRBV9 and TRBJ1-5; tentatively, D is TRBD1 (5 bases). The CDR3 totals 14 residues. The V end was cut by 6 bases, the J end by 5 bases, with 15 bases between. Germline V gene sequence: CDR1 SGDLS, CDR2 YYNGEE. The CDR3 loop reads CASTRGVSDQPQHF. Written as DNA, the CDR3 is TGTGCCAGCACGCGAGGGGTATCCGATCAGCCCCAGCATTTT.

This sequence joins TRBV9 and TRBJ2-3, with TRBD2 identical over 8 bases. CDR3 length: 15 amino acids. The ends lost 1 base at V and 0 bases at J; junction bases unmatched: 1. Germline values: CDR1 SGDLS, CDR2 YYNGEE. CDR3 in DNA: TGTGCCAGCAGCGTACGACTAGCGAGCACAGATACGCAGTATTTT. Translated, it gives CASSVRLASTDTQYF. The variable domain in full, completed from reference TRBV9 and TRBJ2-3, reads DSGVTQTPKHLITATGQRVTLRCSPRSGDLSVYWYQQSLDQGLQFLIQYYNGEERAKGNILERFSAQQFPDLHSELNLSSLELGDSALYFCASSVRLASTDTQYFGPGTRLTVL.

The chain combines TRBV29-1 with TRBJ2-2, with TRBD2 matching over 8 bases. V gave up 3 bases and J gave up 7 bases; unmatched junction bases: 10. CDR3 length equals 15 residues. Germline V gene data show CDR1 as SQVTM and CDR2 as ANQGSEA. As DNA, the CDR3 is TGCAGCGTTGAGGCAGTAGCGGGAAGGGGCGGGGAGCTGTTTTTT. Its protein product is CSVEAVAGRGGELFF.

The V and J genes are TRBV13 and TRBJ2-3; D not resolved. Germline values: CDR1 PRHDT, CDR2 FYEKMQ (reference sequence). The germline V and J ends were trimmed by 1 base and 3 bases, with 14 bases remaining between them. The length of the CDR3 is 16 residues. The DNA of the CDR3 is TGTGCCAGCAGCTTAGCCCAGTCCAGACTTACAGATACGCAGTATTTT. Protein product: CASSLAQSRLTDTQYF.

This clone was detected a few times. The chain is built from TRBV11-2 and TRBJ1-5; maybe TRBD1 (5 bases). This CDR3 has 16 residues. Germline CDR1 reads SGHAT; CDR2 reads FQNNGV. The V gene lost 4 bases and the J gene lost 0 bases, with 13 bases spanning the gap. CDR3 coding DNA: TGTGCCAGCAGCTCCGGGACGGATTATAGCAATCAGCCCCAGCATTTT. Encoded protein: CASSSGTDYSNQPQHF.

This chain links TRBV13 with TRBJ2-7; the match to TRBD2 covers 11 bases. J lost 0 bases, V lost 5 bases, and 12 bases had no gene match. The germline gives CDR1 PRHDT, CDR2 FYEKMQ (reference sequence). The CDR3 length is 18 residues. CDR3 nucleotides: TGTGCCAGCAGCCAAGGGGGGACTAGCGGAGTGGTCTCCTACGAGCAGTACTTC. Protein product: CASSQGGTSGVVSYEQYF.

The chain is built from TRBV14 and TRBJ1-1; D unresolved. Trimming removed 0 bases from V and 7 bases from J, with 21 bases in between. Germline CDR1 is SGHDN and CDR2 is FVKESK. This CDR3 comprises 17 residues. The CDR3 sequence: CASSQDLGVSATIEAFF. Written as DNA, the CDR3 is TGTGCCAGCAGCCAAGATCTTGGGGTGTCGGCAACAATTGAAGCTTTCTTT.

The gene calls are TRBV28 and TRBJ2-5, with D unclear. This CDR3 is built from 13 residues. V was trimmed by 7 bases and J by 2 bases, leaving 11 bases between them. The V gene's germline CDR1 is MDHEN and CDR2 SYDVKM. The CDR3 here is CASTHVLQETQYF. The DNA for the CDR3 is TGTGCCAGCACCCATGTGTTGCAAGAGACCCAGTACTTC.

This clone was recorded a few times. The chain has TRBV28 and TRBJ2-1; D might be TRBD2 (5 bases). Trimming cost V 5 bases and J 4 bases, with 18 bases left between them. The CDR3 length is 16 residues. Per the germline V gene, CDR1 is MDHEN and CDR2 is SYDVKM. Here the CDR3 reads CASSHRIRTHYNEQFF. In nucleotides, the CDR3 is TGTGCCAGCAGTCACCGGATTCGGACTCATTACAATGAGCAGTTCTTC.

V is TRBV15 and J is TRBJ1-5; unclear D gene. The V and J ends lost 0 bases and 0 bases respectively, with 6 bases between them. The germline gives CDR1 LNHNV, CDR2 YYDKDF (reference sequence). The CDR3 consists of 15 residues. The CDR3: CATSRDSRSNQPQHF. The CDR3 region has the DNA TGTGCCACCAGCAGAGATAGCCGTAGCAATCAGCCCCAGCATTTT.

The gene calls are TRBV6-1 and TRBJ1-2; unclear D gene. Trimming took 0 bases from V and 8 from J, leaving 22 bases between them. Per germline, CDR1 MNHNS and CDR2 SASEGT. The CDR3 is made up of 17 amino acids. The CDR3 region is CASSEARTLFQPLGYTF. CDR3 in DNA: TGTGCCAGCAGTGAAGCCCGGACTTTATTCCAGCCATTAGGCTACACCTTC.

The rearrangement links TRBV28 to TRBJ1-5, with 8 positions matching TRBD1. From germline, CDR1 is MDHEN and CDR2 SYDVKM. V was pared by 6 bases and J by 0 bases, with 10 bases of the junction left unmatched. CDR3 length equals 17 residues. As DNA, the CDR3 is TGTGCCAGCAGAGGGCCAGGGGGCTCTCATAGCAATCAGCCCCAGCATTTT. Its protein is CASRGPGGSHSNQPQHF.

This chain uses TRBV5-4 with TRBJ2-7; 7 positions agree with TRBD1. The length of the CDR3 is 15 residues. Germline CDR1 and CDR2: SGHNT and YYREEE (reference sequence). After removal of 3 bases from V and 2 bases from J, the junction contained 8 bases not matched to a gene. CDR3 DNA sequence: TGTGCCAGCAGCTCATACAAAACAGGGGCCTACGAGCAGTACTTC. It yields the protein CASSSYKTGAYEQYF.